This T cell receptor (beta chain) was sequenced during a study of regulatory T cells in long-lasting Graves disease. Study findings and constraints: Persistent disease samples used TRBV28, TRBJ1-2 and TRBJ2-5 preferentially.

Arm-PCR of CDR3 regions and iRepertoire HTBI primers were the basis on which TCR beta libraries were built. TCRdb independently ran MiXCR on the multiplex PCR reads; one entry per CDR3 protein. The profile shows a few hundred thousand distinct CDR3 sequences, 12% of them singletons. Described time point: newly diagnosed GD, antithyroid drugs for less than 3 months. RNA extracted from PBMCs served as the sequencing template. Points on this clonotype: Its antigen is currently unknown.

This CDR3 has 17 amino acids. Germline assignment: CDR1 SGHTA and CDR2 FQGNSA. V shed 2 bases, J shed 0 bases, and the junction held 7 bases outside the gene matches. The sample also formed part of further work on T cells in Graves' hyperthyroidism and ophthalmopathy. That study adds: Based on clinical symptoms, serum thyroxine and TRAb, thyroid ultrasound and orbital computed tomography, diagnoses were reached. Most thyroid clonotypes expanded above 0.001 were also detected in blood.

This clonotype originated in a woman between 18 and 29 years old with Graves disease. The sample consisted of peripheral blood mononuclear cells (PBMCs), taken at new diagnosis, from a patient treated with antithyroid drugs. V gene TRBV7-2 combines with J gene TRBJ2-1, with 7 bases fitting TRBD2. The DNA of the CDR3 is TGTGCCAGCAGCTTATGGGGGGGTCCTAACTCCTACAATGAGCAGTTCTTC. Protein sequence: CASSLWGGPNSYNEQFF. Full variable domain (rest looked up from reference TRBV7-2 and TRBJ2-1): GAGVSQSPSNKVTEKGKDVELRCDPISGHTALYWYRQSLGQGLEFLIYFQGNSAPDKSGLPSDRFSAERTGGSVSTLTIQRTQQEDSAVYLCASSLWGGPNSYNEQFFGPGTRLTVL.